The 19 T cell receptor beta chains listed next were all sequenced from one sample in a study of blood T cell repertoires in COVID-19. This table comes from immunoSEQ multiplex PCR, and its TCRdb copy is limited to in-frame clones, with some not included. The table records hundreds of thousands of clones, about 85% of them present only once. Input material: peripheral blood. These receptors all stem from a woman under 30 with acute or convalescent COVID-19.

V gene TRBV7-9 combines with J gene TRBJ1-2; maybe TRBD1 (6 bases). CDR1 and CDR2 from the germline V gene are SEHNR and FQNEAQ (reference sequence). V shed 5 bases and J shed 7 bases, with 14 bases lying between them. The CDR3 loop spans 13 amino acids. This CDR3 is CASSATGFSGYTF. CDR3 sequence (DNA): TGTGCCAGCAGCGCTACAGGGTTCTCTGGCTACACCTTC.

The rearrangement uses TRBV11-2 and TRBJ1-3; 8 bases agree with TRBD1. This CDR3 has 17 amino acids. Trimming at V came to 1 base and at J to 6 bases, leaving 11 bases not matched to a gene. The germline CDR1 and CDR2 sequences are SGHAT and FQNNGV. The CDR3, as DNA: TGTGCCAGCAGCTTAGTCCGTCGGCGGCAGGGGGCAAACACCATATATTTT. Translated: CASSLVRRRQGANTIYF.

The rearrangement uses TRBV18 and TRBJ1-5, with TRBD1 identical over 10 bases. V shed 4 bases, J shed 4 bases, and the junction held 7 bases outside the gene matches. The CDR3 runs 16 residues. CDR1 is KGHSH, CDR2 LQKENI, per germline. CDR3 amino acids: CASSLGTGEGNQPQHF. The CDR3 bases are TGTGCCAGCTCACTAGGGACAGGGGAAGGGAATCAGCCCCAGCATTTT.

The genes are TRBV5-1 and TRBJ1-2; D is ambiguous. Germline V gene lookup returns CDR1 SGHRS and CDR2 YFSETQ. The CDR3 runs to 14 residues. V was clipped by 0 bases and J by 2 bases, with 8 bases between them. CDR3 residues: CASSLVGGNYGYTF. The DNA of the CDR3 is TGCGCCAGCAGCTTGGTAGGAGGGAACTATGGCTACACCTTC. The full variable domain, completed using reference TRBV5-1 and TRBJ1-2, is KAGVTQTPRYLIKTRGQQVTLSCSPISGHRSVSWYQQTPGQGLQFLFEYFSETQRNKGNFPGRFSGRQFSNSRSEMNVSTLELGDSALYLCASSLVGGNYGYTFGSGTRLTVV.

The CDR3 loop reads CGSGLAGITGELFF. The CDR3 DNA reads as TGTGGATCGGGACTAGCGGGAATCACCGGGGAGCTGTTTTTT. The chain combines TRBV27 with TRBJ2-2; 13 nucleotides align to TRBD2. CDR1 is MNHEY and CDR2 is SMNVEV in the germline V gene (reference sequence). The CDR3 is made up of 14 amino acids.

The chain employs TRBV9 and TRBJ2-7; TRBD2 agrees at 8 bases. Trimming at V came to 4 bases and at J to 2 bases, leaving 8 bases not matched to a gene. The CDR3 spans 15 residues. CDR1 and CDR2 from the germline V gene are SGDLS and YYNGEE. CDR3 protein: CASSSGSGIPYEQYF. In DNA, the CDR3 is TGTGCCAGCAGCTCGGGTAGCGGGATACCCTACGAGCAGTACTTC.

The rearrangement joins TRBV7-8 to TRBJ2-7; 7 nucleotides line up with TRBD1. Germline lookup yields CDR1 SGHVS and CDR2 FQNEAQ. The CDR3 is made up of 15 amino acids. V lost 5 bases and J lost 0; bases outside the gene matches: 7. In DNA, the CDR3 is TGTGCCAGCAGCCACGCCGGGACAGCCTCCTACGAGCAGTACTTC. Its translation is CASSHAGTASYEQYF.

The rearrangement joins TRBV3-1 (or the pseudogene TRBV3-2) to TRBJ2-1, with a possible D match to TRBD2 (5 bases). CDR3 length equals 18 residues. Deletions cut 1 base from V and 2 bases from J, with 18 bases between. Per the germline V gene, CDR1 is LGHDT and CDR2 is YNNKEL (reference sequence). The CDR3 protein is CASSQGGGETVPYNEQFF. Here the CDR3 DNA reads TGTGCCAGCAGCCAAGGTGGAGGAGAAACGGTTCCCTACAATGAGCAGTTCTTC.

The CDR3 loop is CASSEYRGRENTEAFF. The CDR3 DNA reads TGTGCCAGTAGCGAATACAGGGGGAGGGAGAACACTGAAGCTTTCTTT. The chain recombines TRBV19 with TRBJ1-1; 8 bases line up with TRBD1. CDR1 LNHDA and CDR2 SQIVND come from the germline V gene (reference sequence). The CDR3 sequence is 16 residues long. With 6 bases clipped from V and 1 base from J, the junction kept 10 bases outside the gene matches. Combining the CDR3 with reference TRBV19 and TRBJ1-1 gives the whole variable domain DGGITQSPKYLFRKEGQNVTLSCEQNLNHDAMYWYRQDPGQGLRLIYYSQIVNDFQKGDIAEGYSVSREKKESFPLTVTSAQKNPTAFYLCASSEYRGRENTEAFFGQGTRLTVV.

This clone was seen a single time. This chain joins TRBV13 and TRBJ2-7; D remains unclear. The germline V and J ends were trimmed by 2 bases and 6 bases, with 11 bases remaining between them. From germline, CDR1 is PRHDT and CDR2 FYEKMQ (reference sequence). The CDR3 contains 13 residues. The CDR3, as DNA: TGTGCCAGCAGCTTAATTGAGGATGGCGAGCAGTACTTC. Its protein product is CASSLIEDGEQYF.

The V call is TRBV24-1, the J call TRBJ2-1; TRBD2 might be the D (5 bases). V lost 5 bases, J lost 2 bases, and 12 bases lay in between. Germline V gene lookup returns CDR1 KGHDR and CDR2 SFDVKD. This CDR3 is 15 amino acids long. The DNA of the CDR3 is TGTGCCACCAGTGCCGGGGATGGACCCTACAATGAGCAGTTCTTC. Encoded protein: CATSAGDGPYNEQFF.

This clone was seen more than once but under ten times. This chain connects TRBV7-9 to TRBJ1-6; 7 bases fit TRBD1. Germline CDR1 is SEHNR and CDR2 is FQNEAQ (reference sequence). The length of the CDR3 is 15 residues. J lost 6 bases, V lost 5 bases, and 7 bases had no gene match. The CDR3 region has the DNA TGTGCCAGCAGCCATACGACAGGGCCTAATTCACCCCTCCACTTT. It encodes CASSHTTGPNSPLHF.

This rearrangement joins TRBV18 to TRBJ1-6; 7 bases match TRBD1. J lost 5 bases, V lost 4 bases, and 2 bases had no gene match. There are 14 residues in the CDR3. Per the germline V gene, CDR1 is KGHSH and CDR2 is LQKENI. The CDR3 DNA sequence: TGTGCCAGCTCACGTGGACAGGATAATTCACCCCTCCACTTT. Protein: CASSRGQDNSPLHF.

The V and J genes are TRBV5-6 and TRBJ1-4; D remains ambiguous. Per germline, CDR1 SGHDT and CDR2 YYEEEE. The CDR3 consists of 12 residues. Trimming cost V 2 bases and J 8 bases, with 7 bases left between them. This chain's CDR3 is CASSFNREKLFF. The CDR3 bases are TGTGCCAGCAGCTTTAATCGGGAAAAACTGTTTTTT.

In nucleotides, the CDR3 is TGTGCCAGCAACGGCCTAGGGAGTATGGCTGAAAAACTGTTTTTT. Encoded protein: CASNGLGSMAEKLFF. This chain joins TRBV6-6 and TRBJ1-4; no definite D call. Germline CDR1 MNHNY, CDR2 SVGAGI (reference sequence). The CDR3 length is 15 residues. With 7 bases removed from V and 7 bases from J, the gap between germline ends came to 19 bases.

The chain is built from TRBV19 and TRBJ1-2, with 11 nucleotides matching TRBD1. CDR3 length: 15 residues. V lost 7 bases, J lost 0 bases, and 4 bases stayed unmatched. Germline values: CDR1 LNHDA, CDR2 SQIVND (reference sequence). The CDR3 here is CASTAGQGANYGYTF. The CDR3 nucleotides are TGTGCCAGTACTGCGGGACAGGGGGCTAACTATGGCTACACCTTC.

A single count supports this clone. The chain joins TRBV11-2 to TRBJ2-1; D ambiguous. Germline V gene data show CDR1 as SGHAT and CDR2 as FQNNGV. Between the trimmed V and J ends, which lost 0 bases and 6 bases, there was a span of 6 bases. The CDR3 sequence is 13 residues long. In nucleotides, the CDR3 is TGTGCCAGCAGCTTAGATCGGAGCAATGAGCAGTTCTTC. Encoded protein: CASSLDRSNEQFF.

V is TRBV5-1 and J is TRBJ1-2; 7 positions agree with TRBD1. The V and J ends lost 4 bases and 7 bases, in that order; junction bases with no gene match: 13. This CDR3 comprises 15 residues. CDR1 and CDR2 (germline): SGHRS, YFSETQ. This CDR3 reads CASSQLGTESTGYTF. The CDR3 DNA sequence: TGCGCCAGCAGCCAACTTGGGACAGAATCGACTGGCTACACCTTC. Together with reference TRBV5-1 and TRBJ1-2, the CDR3 gives the full variable domain: KAGVTQTPRYLIKTRGQQVTLSCSPISGHRSVSWYQQTPGQGLQFLFEYFSETQRNKGNFPGRFSGRQFSNSRSEMNVSTLELGDSALYLCASSQLGTESTGYTFGSGTRLTVV.

This chain uses TRBV27 with TRBJ2-7, with D perhaps matching TRBD2 (5 bases). The germline V gene has CDR1 MNHEY and CDR2 SMNVEV (reference sequence). V lost 6 bases and J 7 bases, leaving 22 bases between the germline ends. This CDR3 contains 15 residues. In DNA, the CDR3 is TGTGCCAGCAGCCGTCGCGCGGGTATGGAAGGAGAGCAGTACTTC. Translated, it gives CASSRRAGMEGEQYF.